These 32 T cell receptor beta chains were sequenced from one sample in a study of cytomegalovirus exposure and HLA in healthy donors. The method was immunoSEQ multiplex PCR; TCRdb's version includes in-frame clones alone and lacks a portion of them. The top ten clones hold roughly 6.7% of a sample with about 150,000 clones, 75% to 90% of them seen once. The sample taken for sequencing was PBMCs. The receptors stem from a woman in her twenties or thirties in good health and CMV-seropositive.

The CDR3 is CASSSRRAAGELFF. CDR3 sequence (DNA): TGTGCCAGCAGCTCCCGCAGGGCTGCCGGGGAGCTGTTTTTT. This sequence joins TRBV11-2 and TRBJ2-2, with TRBD1 as a possible D gene (5 bases). Trimming stripped 4 bases from V and 6 bases from J, with 12 bases between. The CDR3 has 14 amino acids. The germline V gene has CDR1 SGHAT and CDR2 FQNNGV.

The V call is TRBV6-4, the J call TRBJ2-1; 12 nucleotides agree with TRBD2. The V gene's germline CDR1 is MRHNA and CDR2 SNTAGT. The length of the CDR3 is 15 residues. V shed 0 bases, J shed 7 bases, and the junction held 1 base outside the gene matches. Written as DNA, the CDR3 is TGTGCCAGCAGTGACTCGCTAGCGGGGGGGAATGAGCAGTTCTTC. Encoded protein: CASSDSLAGGNEQFF.

The J gene is TRBJ2-7, the V gene TRBV6-6, with D possibly being TRBD1 (6 bases). The CDR3 totals 13 residues. Trimming shortened V by 2 bases and J by 7 bases, and 12 bases separated the two germline ends. The germline gives CDR1 MNHNY, CDR2 SVGAGI (reference sequence). The CDR3 DNA is TGTGCCAGCAGTTACAGGGACAAGGGTGAGCAGTACTTC. Protein product: CASSYRDKGEQYF.

V is TRBV11-2 and J is TRBJ1-3; TRBD1 matches 7 bases. Germline CDR1 SGHAT, CDR2 FQNNGV. The CDR3 extends over 15 amino acids. J lost 2 bases, V lost 5 bases, and 6 bases had no gene match. CDR3 in amino acids: CASSRTGDTGNTIYF. In DNA, the CDR3 is TGTGCCAGCAGCCGAACAGGGGATACTGGAAACACCATATATTTT. Looking up the rest from reference TRBV11-2 and TRBJ1-3 gives the full variable domain: EAGVAQSPRYKIIEKRQSVAFWCNPISGHATLYWYQQILGQGPKLLIQFQNNGVVDDSQLPKDRFSAERLKGVDSTLKIQPAKLEDSAVYLCASSRTGDTGNTIYFGEGSWLTVV.

This sequence joins TRBV28 and TRBJ2-5; 9 bases agree with TRBD2. CDR3 size: 20 residues. Germline trimming cut 6 bases from V and 5 bases from J; bases unmatched to any gene: 25. Germline V gives CDR1 MDHEN, CDR2 SYDVKM. CDR3 DNA sequence: TGTGCCAGCAGCCCCCCGCCTGACAGCGTCTGGCGGGAGGGCCTGGAGACCCAGTACTTC. As protein: CASSPPPDSVWREGLETQYF.

This rearrangement joins TRBV7-6 to TRBJ2-3, with TRBD1 matching over 8 bases. The CDR3 loop spans 15 amino acids. V lost 5 bases, J lost 0 bases, and 4 bases stayed unmatched. Germline values: CDR1 SGHVS, CDR2 FNYEAQ. CDR3 sequence: CASSPRTGSTDTQYF. The CDR3 DNA sequence: TGTGCCAGCAGCCCCAGGACAGGGAGCACAGATACGCAGTATTTT. Full variable domain (remainder filled in from reference TRBV7-6 and TRBJ2-3): GAGVSQSPRYKVTKRGQDVALRCDPISGHVSLYWYRQALGQGPEFLTYFNYEAQQDKSGLPNDRFSAERPEGSISTLTIQRTEQRDSAMYRCASSPRTGSTDTQYFGPGTRLTVL.

The rearrangement uses TRBV25-1 and TRBJ2-3, with D tentatively TRBD2 (6 bases). The length of the CDR3 is 15 residues. Germline loops: CDR1 MGHDK, CDR2 SYGVNS. V lost 2 bases and J 2 bases, leaving 11 bases between the germline ends. As DNA, the CDR3 is TGTGCCAGCAGTGAAGTAGCGGATCTCACAGATACGCAGTATTTT. This gives the protein CASSEVADLTDTQYF.

V and J are TRBV5-4 and TRBJ1-6; 8 nucleotides line up with TRBD1. From germline, CDR1 is SGHNT and CDR2 YYREEE (reference sequence). The trim removed 4 bases at V and 5 bases at J, leaving 5 bases unmatched. This CDR3 region has 15 residues. CDR3 residues: CASSERQGNNSPLHF. Here the CDR3 DNA reads TGTGCCAGCAGCGAGCGACAGGGGAATAATTCACCCCTCCACTTT.

This chain uses TRBV2 with TRBJ2-1, with D possibly TRBD2 on 7 matching bases. CDR3 size: 16 residues. Trimming shortened V by 4 bases and J by 8 bases, and 21 bases separated the two germline ends. Germline-derived CDR1 and CDR2 are SNHLY and FYNNEI. The CDR3 nucleotides are TGTGCCAGCAGTGCGGAGAAGGGGGGGCCTTCCGATGAGCAGTTCTTC. Amino acids: CASSAEKGGPSDEQFF.

The J gene is TRBJ2-3, the V gene TRBV5-8, with TRBD1 as a possible D gene (5 bases). The CDR3 is made up of 13 amino acids. Germline CDR1 reads SGHTS; CDR2 reads YDEGEE. Trimming cost V 0 bases and J 6 bases, with 8 bases left between them. The CDR3 spells CASSLARADTQYF. The CDR3 DNA sequence: TGTGCCAGCAGCTTGGCCAGGGCCGATACGCAGTATTTT.

V usage is TRBV6-5 and J usage is TRBJ2-7; 7 nucleotides match TRBD1. The germline CDR1 and CDR2 sequences are MNHEY and SVGAGI. The ends lost 6 bases at V and 0 bases at J; junction bases unmatched: 8. This CDR3 contains 15 residues. CDR3: CASSRTGVRSYEQYF. In DNA form, the CDR3 reads TGTGCCAGCAGCCGCACAGGGGTACGCTCCTACGAGCAGTACTTC.

The chain links TRBV6-1 to TRBJ2-5, with D possibly matching TRBD2 (5 bases). V dropped 1 base and J dropped 1 base, with 16 bases sitting between them. The CDR3 is 17 amino acids. The germline CDR1 and CDR2 sequences are MNHNS and SASEGT. The CDR3 DNA reads TGTGCCAGCAGTGAAGGGAGGCCAGGTACCGGCCAAGAGACCCAGTACTTC. This codes for CASSEGRPGTGQETQYF.

The chain employs TRBV5-6 and TRBJ1-1; 10 positions match TRBD1. The CDR3 is 12 residues long. Germline loops: CDR1 SGHDT, CDR2 YYEEEE. Germline trimming cut 3 bases from V and 11 bases from J; bases unmatched to any gene: 4. CDR3 sequence: CASSWGQGTAFF. The DNA of the CDR3 is TGTGCCAGCAGCTGGGGACAGGGGACGGCTTTCTTT.

The sample holds one count of this clone. The genes are TRBV6-1 and TRBJ1-1; D is possibly TRBD1 (6 bases). CDR1 and CDR2 (germline): MNHNS, SASEGT. This CDR3 is built from 13 residues. The germline V and J ends were trimmed by 6 bases and 0 bases, with 8 bases remaining between them. The CDR3: CASRTGVNTEAFF. CDR3 nucleotides: TGTGCCAGCAGGACAGGAGTGAACACTGAAGCTTTCTTT.

The CDR3 coding sequence is TGCGCCAGCACCGAAACGACAGGGACCAACTATGGCTACACCTTC. Translating it yields CASTETTGTNYGYTF. V is TRBV10-2 and J is TRBJ1-2; 7 positions agree with TRBD1. V lost 7 bases to trimming and J lost 2 bases; unmatched junction nucleotides: 10. Germline CDR1 is WSHSY and CDR2 is SAAADI. The CDR3 runs to 15 residues.

The chain joins TRBV2 to TRBJ2-7, with TRBD1 matching over 8 bases. Germline CDR1 is SNHLY and CDR2 is FYNNEI. The CDR3 contains 13 residues. The V segment lost 6 bases and the J segment 7 bases; nucleotides outside the gene matches: 8. Written as DNA, the CDR3 is TGTGCCAGCAGAGGGACAGGAAATATGGAGCAGTACTTC. Its protein product is CASRGTGNMEQYF.

The V call is TRBV28, the J call TRBJ2-7, with D perhaps matching TRBD1 (6 bases). The V end was cut by 6 bases, the J end by 2 bases, with 17 bases between. The CDR3 contains 15 residues. Germline assignment: CDR1 MDHEN and CDR2 SYDVKM. The CDR3 sequence: CASRGLRGFTYEQYF. In DNA, the CDR3 is TGTGCCAGCAGGGGCCTAAGGGGGTTTACCTACGAGCAGTACTTC.

This chain uses TRBV7-8 with TRBJ1-3, with TRBD1 as a possible D gene (6 bases). Germline CDR1 and CDR2: SGHVS and FQNEAQ. The CDR3 loop spans 14 amino acids. V lost 5 bases, J lost 2 bases, and 10 bases lay in between. CDR3 loop: CASSTRQAGNTIYF. DNA of the CDR3: TGTGCCAGCAGCACCCGACAGGCTGGAAACACCATATATTTT.

The chain is built from TRBV6-1 and TRBJ1-1, with no clear D. Germline V gene sequence: CDR1 MNHNS, CDR2 SASEGT. This CDR3 region has 13 residues. V was clipped by 6 bases and J by 4 bases, with 12 bases between them. The chain's CDR3 is CASSAARSTEAFF. As DNA, the CDR3 is TGTGCCAGCAGCGCAGCACGGAGCACTGAAGCTTTCTTT.

This CDR3 reads CASSAGTFSYNEQFF. CDR3 DNA: TGTGCCAGCAGCGCTGGGACATTTTCCTACAATGAGCAGTTCTTC. The chain couples TRBV5-6 to TRBJ2-1; tentative D call: TRBD1 (6 bases). Trimming pared 4 bases from V and 1 base from J, leaving 12 bases between. The germline gives CDR1 SGHDT, CDR2 YYEEEE. The CDR3 has 15 amino acids.

V is TRBV2 and J is TRBJ2-1; TRBD2 matches 10 bases. CDR3 size: 15 residues. V trimming: 7 bases; J trimming: 6 bases; junction bases outside the gene matches: 9. CDR1 and CDR2 (germline): SNHLY, FYNNEI. The CDR3 DNA sequence: TGTGCCAGCAAATCGGCCCTAGCGGGGGCCAATGAGCAGTTCTTC. This codes for CASKSALAGANEQFF.

In regard to this clone: The junction differs from germline at one of its ends, possibly a read error. The rearrangement uses TRBV6-1 and TRBJ2-1, with 7 positions matching TRBD2. The germline V gene has CDR1 MNHNS and CDR2 SASEGT. This CDR3 region has 13 residues. The CDR3 is CASSLRDYHEQFF. The CDR3 bases are TGTGCCAGCAGTCTCCGGGACTACCATGAGCAGTTCTTC.

This chain uses TRBV11-2 with TRBJ2-2; TRBD1 is a possible D gene (6 bases). V was clipped by 5 bases and J by 1 base, with 11 bases between them. The CDR3 has 15 residues. The germline CDR1 and CDR2 sequences are SGHAT and FQNNGV. CDR3 nucleotide sequence: TGTGCCAGCAGCCACCTGACAGGGAACACCGGGGAGCTGTTTTTT. This gives the protein CASSHLTGNTGELFF.

The chain has TRBV4-1 and TRBJ2-3; D may be TRBD2 (6 bases). Trimming removed 6 bases at V and 6 bases at J, with 13 bases between. Germline V CDR1 and CDR2: MGHRA, YSYEKL. The CDR3 totals 13 residues. As DNA, the CDR3 is TGCGCCAGCAGGGAGGGAATGGCGGATACGCAGTATTTT. It is translated as CASREGMADTQYF.

For the CDR3, the DNA is TGTGCCAGCAGTCGTACGGGACAGGGCTATGGCTACACCTTC. As protein: CASSRTGQGYGYTF. This chain connects TRBV28 to TRBJ1-2, with TRBD1 identical over 9 bases. The germline CDR1 and CDR2 sequences are MDHEN and SYDVKM. This CDR3 region has 14 residues. With 5 bases clipped from V and 4 bases from J, the junction kept 5 bases outside the gene matches.

This clone was observed a handful of times. The genes are TRBV19 and TRBJ2-7, with 10 bases matching TRBD1. This CDR3 has 15 residues. Germline loops: CDR1 LNHDA, CDR2 SQIVND (reference sequence). Losses at the gene ends were 3 bases for V and 1 base for J; bases not matched to a gene: 3. DNA of the CDR3: TGTGCCAGTAGTATGACGGGACAGGGGTCCTACGAGCAGTACTTC. Its protein is CASSMTGQGSYEQYF.

The chain joins TRBV19 to TRBJ1-4; no clear D gene. V dropped 5 bases and J dropped 8 bases, with 21 bases sitting between them. The CDR3 is 16 amino acids. The germline CDR1 and CDR2 sequences are LNHDA and SQIVND (reference sequence). CDR3 in DNA: TGTGCCAGTAGTCGTACTAACACGGCCCAGAGGGAAAAACTGTTTTTT. Translating it yields CASSRTNTAQREKLFF.

This clone was counted a few times. The chain carries TRBV10-3 and TRBJ2-7; maybe TRBD2 (5 bases). CDR1 is ENHRY, CDR2 SYGVKD, per germline. CDR3 length: 12 amino acids. V was pared by 8 bases and J by 2 bases, with 10 bases between. The CDR3 sequence: CAISAGTYEQYF. The CDR3 DNA is TGTGCCATCTCGGCCGGGACCTACGAGCAGTACTTC.

The chain is built from TRBV27 and TRBJ2-3, with a weak D call TRBD1 (5 bases). V was cut by 8 bases and J by 6 bases, with 9 bases left in between. Germline V gives CDR1 MNHEY, CDR2 SMNVEV (reference sequence). CDR3 size: 11 residues. Here the CDR3 reads CASGPGDTQYF. The CDR3 coding sequence is TGTGCCAGCGGTCCAGGGGATACGCAGTATTTT.

This clone appeared once. CDR3: CASINLGNGGGELFF. The DNA for the CDR3 is TGTGCCAGCATTAACCTCGGGAACGGTGGCGGGGAGCTGTTTTTT. The chain employs TRBV6-1 and TRBJ2-2; the D gene is possibly TRBD2 (5 bases). Germline V gene data show CDR1 as MNHNS and CDR2 as SASEGT. The CDR3 is 15 residues long. V was cut by 7 bases and J by 7 bases, with 19 bases left in between.

The chain couples TRBV5-1 to TRBJ2-3; 11 bases map to TRBD1. Germline assignment: CDR1 SGHRS and CDR2 YFSETQ. J gave up 10 bases and V 6 bases, and 19 bases lay outside the gene matches. The CDR3 length is 17 residues. CDR3 nucleotides: TGCGCCAGCAACTCCGGGACAGGGGGTCTCCGCGGTGGAGCGCAGTATTTT. Amino acid sequence: CASNSGTGGLRGGAQYF.

This clone was detected only once. The rearrangement links TRBV5-1 to TRBJ1-3; D perhaps matches TRBD1 (6 bases). Germline lookup yields CDR1 SGHRS and CDR2 YFSETQ. The CDR3 covers 16 residues. V was shortened by 2 bases and J by 4 bases, with 16 bases between the two germline ends. The CDR3 reads CASSLPDYRAGNTIYF. The CDR3 DNA follows: TGCGCCAGCAGCTTACCGGATTACAGGGCAGGAAACACCATATATTTT.